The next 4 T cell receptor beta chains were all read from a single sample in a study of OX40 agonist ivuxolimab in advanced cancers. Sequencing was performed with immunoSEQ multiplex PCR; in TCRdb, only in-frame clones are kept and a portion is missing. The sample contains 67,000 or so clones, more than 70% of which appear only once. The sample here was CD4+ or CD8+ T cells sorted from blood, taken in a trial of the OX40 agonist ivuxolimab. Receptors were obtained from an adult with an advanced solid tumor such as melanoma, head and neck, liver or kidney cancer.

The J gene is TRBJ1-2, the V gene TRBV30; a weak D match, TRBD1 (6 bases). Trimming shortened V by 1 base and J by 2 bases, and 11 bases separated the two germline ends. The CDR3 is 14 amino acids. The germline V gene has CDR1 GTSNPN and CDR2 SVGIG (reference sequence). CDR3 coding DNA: TGTGCCTGGAGTGGGTCGACAGGCAACTATGGCTACACCTTC. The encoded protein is CAWSGSTGNYGYTF. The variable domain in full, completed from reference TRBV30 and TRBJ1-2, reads SQTIHQWPATLVQPVGSPLSLECTVEGTSNPNLYWYRQAAGRGLQLLFYSVGIGQISSEVPQNLSASRPQDRQFILSSKKLLLSDSGFYLCAWSGSTGNYGYTFGSGTRLTVV.

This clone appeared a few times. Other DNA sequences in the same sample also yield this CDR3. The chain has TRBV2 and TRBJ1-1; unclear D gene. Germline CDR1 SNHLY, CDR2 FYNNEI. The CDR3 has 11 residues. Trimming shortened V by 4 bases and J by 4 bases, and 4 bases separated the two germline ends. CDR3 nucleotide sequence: TGTGCCAGCAGTGTCGGCACTGAAGCTTTCTTT. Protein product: CASSVGTEAFF.

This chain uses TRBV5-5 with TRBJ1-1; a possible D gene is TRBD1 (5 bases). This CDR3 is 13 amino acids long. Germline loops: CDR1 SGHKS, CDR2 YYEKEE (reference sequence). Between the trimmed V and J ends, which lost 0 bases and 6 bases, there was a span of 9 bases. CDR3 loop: CASSLAGGAEAFF. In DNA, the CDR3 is TGTGCCAGCAGCTTGGCCGGGGGTGCTGAAGCTTTCTTT. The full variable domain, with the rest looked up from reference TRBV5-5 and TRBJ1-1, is DAGVTQSPTHLIKTRGQQVTLRCSPISGHKSVSWYQQVLGQGPQFIFQYYEKEERGRGNFPDRFSARQFPNYSSELNVNALLLGDSALYLCASSLAGGAEAFFGQGTRLTVV.

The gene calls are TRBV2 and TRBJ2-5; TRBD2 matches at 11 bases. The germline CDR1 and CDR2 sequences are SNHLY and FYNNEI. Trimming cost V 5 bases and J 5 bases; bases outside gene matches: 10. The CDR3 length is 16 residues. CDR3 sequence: CASSPYSGGARETQYF. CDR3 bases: TGTGCCAGCAGTCCTTATAGCGGGGGGGCCCGGGAGACCCAGTACTTC.